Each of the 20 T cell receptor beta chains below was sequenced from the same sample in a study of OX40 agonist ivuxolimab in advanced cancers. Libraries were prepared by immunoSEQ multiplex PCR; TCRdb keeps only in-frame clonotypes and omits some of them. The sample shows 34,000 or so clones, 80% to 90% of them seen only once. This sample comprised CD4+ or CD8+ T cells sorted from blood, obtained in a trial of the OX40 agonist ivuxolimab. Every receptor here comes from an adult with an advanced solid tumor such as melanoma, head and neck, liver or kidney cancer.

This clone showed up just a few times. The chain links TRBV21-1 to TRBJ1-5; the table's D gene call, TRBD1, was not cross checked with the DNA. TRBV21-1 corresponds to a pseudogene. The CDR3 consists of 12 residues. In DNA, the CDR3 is TGTGCCAGCAGCTCCAGGGTTGGGCCCCAGCATTTT. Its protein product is CASSSRVGPQHF.

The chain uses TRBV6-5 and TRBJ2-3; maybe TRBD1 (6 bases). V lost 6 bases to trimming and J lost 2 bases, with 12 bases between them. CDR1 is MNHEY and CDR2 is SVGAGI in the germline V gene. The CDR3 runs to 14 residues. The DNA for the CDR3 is TGTGCCAGCAGCCGTACAGGGAACACAGATACGCAGTATTTT. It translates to CASSRTGNTDTQYF.

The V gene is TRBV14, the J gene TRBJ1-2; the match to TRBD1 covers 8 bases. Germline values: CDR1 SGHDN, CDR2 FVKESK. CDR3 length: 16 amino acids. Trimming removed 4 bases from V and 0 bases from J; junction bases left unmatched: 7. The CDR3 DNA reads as TGTGCCAGCAGCCTACAGGGACAGGAAGCTAACTATGGCTACACCTTC. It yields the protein CASSLQGQEANYGYTF.

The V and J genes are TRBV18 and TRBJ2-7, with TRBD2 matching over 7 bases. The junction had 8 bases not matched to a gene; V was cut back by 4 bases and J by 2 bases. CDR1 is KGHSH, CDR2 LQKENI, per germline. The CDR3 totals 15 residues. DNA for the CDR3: TGTGCCAGCTCACTCCAAAGCGGGAACCCCTACGAGCAGTACTTC. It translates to CASSLQSGNPYEQYF.

The CDR3 nucleotides are TGTGCCAGCAGTTTTAGACAGGGGGCTAGAAACACCATATATTTT. Protein sequence: CASSFRQGARNTIYF. The J gene is TRBJ1-3, the V gene TRBV6-5; 10 nucleotides match TRBD1. Per the germline V gene, CDR1 is MNHEY and CDR2 is SVGAGI. There are 15 residues in the CDR3. V lost 4 bases and J lost 5; bases outside the gene matches: 5.

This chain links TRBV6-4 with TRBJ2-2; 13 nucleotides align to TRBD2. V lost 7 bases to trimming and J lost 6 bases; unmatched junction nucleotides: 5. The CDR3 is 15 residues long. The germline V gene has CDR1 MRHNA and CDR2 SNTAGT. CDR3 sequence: CASKRTSGSPGELFF. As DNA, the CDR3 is TGTGCCAGCAAAAGGACTAGCGGGAGCCCCGGGGAGCTGTTTTTT.

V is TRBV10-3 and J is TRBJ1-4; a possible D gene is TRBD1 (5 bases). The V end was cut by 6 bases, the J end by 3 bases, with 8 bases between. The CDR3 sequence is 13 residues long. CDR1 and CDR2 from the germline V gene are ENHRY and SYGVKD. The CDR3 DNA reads TGTGCCATCAGCGGGGGTTCTAATGAAAAACTGTTTTTT. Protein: CAISGGSNEKLFF.

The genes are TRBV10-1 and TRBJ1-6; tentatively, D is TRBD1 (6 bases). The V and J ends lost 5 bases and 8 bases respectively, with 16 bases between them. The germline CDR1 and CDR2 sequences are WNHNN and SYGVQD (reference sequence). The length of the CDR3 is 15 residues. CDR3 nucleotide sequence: TGCGCCAGCAGTTCCCAACAGGGAAGGGATTCACCCCTCCACTTT. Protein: CASSSQQGRDSPLHF.

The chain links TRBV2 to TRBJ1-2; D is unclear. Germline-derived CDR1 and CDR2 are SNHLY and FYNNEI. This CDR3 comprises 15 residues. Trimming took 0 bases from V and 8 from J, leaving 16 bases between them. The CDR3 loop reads CASSEAPGSLGGYTF. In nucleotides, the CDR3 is TGTGCCAGCAGTGAAGCGCCCGGGTCCTTGGGGGGCTACACCTTC.

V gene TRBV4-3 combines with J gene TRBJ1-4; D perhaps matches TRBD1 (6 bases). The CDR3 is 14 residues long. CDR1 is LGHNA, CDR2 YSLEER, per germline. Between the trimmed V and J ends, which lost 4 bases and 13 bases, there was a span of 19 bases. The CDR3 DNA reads TGCGCCAGCAGCCCGCACAACGGACAGAGAACACTGTTTTTT. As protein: CASSPHNGQRTLFF.

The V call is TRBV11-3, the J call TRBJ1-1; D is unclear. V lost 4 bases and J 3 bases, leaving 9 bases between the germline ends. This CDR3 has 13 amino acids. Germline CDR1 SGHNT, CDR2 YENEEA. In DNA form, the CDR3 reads TGTGCCAGCAGCTCCGGGCGGTACACTGAAGCTTTCTTT. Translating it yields CASSSGRYTEAFF.

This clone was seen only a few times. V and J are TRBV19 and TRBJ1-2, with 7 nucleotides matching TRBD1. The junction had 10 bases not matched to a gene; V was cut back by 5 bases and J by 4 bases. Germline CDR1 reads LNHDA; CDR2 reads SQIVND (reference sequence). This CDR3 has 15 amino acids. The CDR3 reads CASSPSGTASYGYTF. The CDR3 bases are TGTGCCAGTAGTCCCTCCGGGACAGCAAGCTATGGCTACACCTTC.

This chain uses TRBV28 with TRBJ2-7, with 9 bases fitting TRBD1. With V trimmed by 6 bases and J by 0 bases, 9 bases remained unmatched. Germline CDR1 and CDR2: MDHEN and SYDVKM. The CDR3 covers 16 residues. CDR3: CASSQSGTGLSYEQYF. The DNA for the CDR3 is TGTGCCAGCAGCCAGTCTGGGACAGGGCTCTCCTACGAGCAGTACTTC.

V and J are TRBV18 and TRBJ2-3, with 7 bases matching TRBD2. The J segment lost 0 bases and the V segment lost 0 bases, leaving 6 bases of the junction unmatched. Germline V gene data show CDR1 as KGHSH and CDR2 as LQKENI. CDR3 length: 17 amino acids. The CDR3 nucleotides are TGTGCCAGCTCACCACCGGGGCTAGCGGAAAGCACAGATACGCAGTATTTT. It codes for CASSPPGLAESTDTQYF.

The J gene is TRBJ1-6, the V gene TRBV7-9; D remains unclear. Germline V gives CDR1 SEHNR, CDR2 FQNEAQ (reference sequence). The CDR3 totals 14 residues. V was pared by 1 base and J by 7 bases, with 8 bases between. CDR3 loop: CASSLGTLNSPLHF. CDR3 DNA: TGTGCCAGCAGCTTAGGGACGCTAAATTCACCCCTCCACTTT.

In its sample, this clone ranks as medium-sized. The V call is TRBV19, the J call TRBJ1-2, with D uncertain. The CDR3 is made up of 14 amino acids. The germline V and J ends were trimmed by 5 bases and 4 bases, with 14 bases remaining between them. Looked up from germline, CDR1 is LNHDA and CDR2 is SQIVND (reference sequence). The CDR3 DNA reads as TGTGCCAGTAGTGCGGTGGAGGGTGCCTATGGCTACACCTTC. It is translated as CASSAVEGAYGYTF.

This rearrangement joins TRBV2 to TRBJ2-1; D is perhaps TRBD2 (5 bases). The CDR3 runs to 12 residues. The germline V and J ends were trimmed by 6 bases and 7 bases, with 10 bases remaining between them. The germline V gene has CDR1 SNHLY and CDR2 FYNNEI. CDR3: CASSLTRNEQFF. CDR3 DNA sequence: TGTGCCAGCAGCCTAACTAGGAATGAGCAGTTCTTC.

CDR3 in DNA: TGTGCCAGCAGCTTAGCGGGCGCGGGCCGGACAGAAGCTTTCTTT. Its translation: CASSLAGAGRTEAFF. This sequence joins TRBV11-2 and TRBJ1-1, with a tentative D call TRBD1 (5 bases). The CDR3 runs 15 residues. Trimming removed 1 base from V and 8 bases from J, with 17 bases in between. CDR1 and CDR2 (germline): SGHAT, FQNNGV.

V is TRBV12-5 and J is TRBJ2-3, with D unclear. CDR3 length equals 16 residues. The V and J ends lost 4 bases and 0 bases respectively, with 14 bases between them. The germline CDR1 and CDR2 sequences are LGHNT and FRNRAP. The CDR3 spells CASGSLQWGSTDTQYF. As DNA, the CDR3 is TGTGCTAGTGGTTCCCTTCAGTGGGGTAGCACAGATACGCAGTATTTT.

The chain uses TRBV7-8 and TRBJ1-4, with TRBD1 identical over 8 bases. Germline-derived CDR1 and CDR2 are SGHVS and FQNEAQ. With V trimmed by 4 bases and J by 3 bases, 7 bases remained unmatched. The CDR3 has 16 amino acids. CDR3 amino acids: CASSSGQGISNEKLFF. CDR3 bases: TGTGCCAGCAGCTCCGGACAGGGCATCTCTAATGAAAAACTGTTTTTT.